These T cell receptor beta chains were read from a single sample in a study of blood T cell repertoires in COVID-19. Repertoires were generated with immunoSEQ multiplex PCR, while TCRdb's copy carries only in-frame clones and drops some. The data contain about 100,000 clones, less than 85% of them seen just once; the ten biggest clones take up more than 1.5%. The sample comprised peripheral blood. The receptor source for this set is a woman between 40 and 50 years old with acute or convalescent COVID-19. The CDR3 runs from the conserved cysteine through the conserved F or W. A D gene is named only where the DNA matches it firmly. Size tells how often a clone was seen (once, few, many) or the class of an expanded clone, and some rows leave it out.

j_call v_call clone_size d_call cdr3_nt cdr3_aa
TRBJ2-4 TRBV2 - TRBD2 TGTGCCAGCAGCGACGGGGGGGGCGGGAACATTCAGTACTTC CASSDGGGGNIQYF
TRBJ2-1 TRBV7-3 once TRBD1 TGTGCCAGCAGCTTACCCGGACAGGGTGGTCGCAATGAGCAGTTCTTC CASSLPGQGGRNEQFF
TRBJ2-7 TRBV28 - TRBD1 TGTGCCAGCAGTTCCGGACAGGGGGCCTACGAGCAGTACTTC CASSSGQGAYEQYF
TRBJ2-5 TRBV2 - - TGTGCCACGAGTGGACAGTCCCAAGAGACCCAGTACTTC CATSGQSQETQYF
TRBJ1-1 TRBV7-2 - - TGTGCCAGCAGCTTCTCCGAGTCGGGAGGGGTAGCTTTCTTT CASSFSESGGVAFF
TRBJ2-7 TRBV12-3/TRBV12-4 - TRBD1 TGTGCCAGCAGTTTGACAGGGGGCTGGGAGCAGTACTTC CASSLTGGWEQYF
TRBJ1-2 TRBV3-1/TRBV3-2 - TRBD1 TGTGCCGCCAGACAGGGGTACTATGGCTACACCTTC CAARQGYYGYTF
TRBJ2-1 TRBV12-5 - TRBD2 TGTGCTAGTGGTTTTTCTAGCGGGGGACAAGGATTTGAGCAGTTCTTC CASGFSSGGQGFEQFF
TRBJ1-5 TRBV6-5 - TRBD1 TGTGCCAGCAGTCGGGACAGGGTGGAGTGGCCCCAGCATTTT CASSRDRVEWPQHF
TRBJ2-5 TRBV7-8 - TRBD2 TGTGCCACCGCGGGGAGGGGAAAAGAGACCCAGTACTTC CATAGRGKETQYF
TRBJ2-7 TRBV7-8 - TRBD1 TGTGCCAGCAGCTCATCCGGGACAGGGGACGAGCAGTACTTC CASSSSGTGDEQYF
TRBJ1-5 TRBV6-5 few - TGTGCCAGCAGTTACTCGGAGAGCAATCAGCCCCAGCATTTT CASSYSESNQPQHF
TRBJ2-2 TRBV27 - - TGTGCCACCCAGAGAGAGGGTCCCACCGGGGAGCTGTTTTTT CATQREGPTGELFF
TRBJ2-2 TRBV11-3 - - TGTGCCAGCAGCCCTACAGGGTACGGGGAGCTGTTTTTT CASSPTGYGELFF
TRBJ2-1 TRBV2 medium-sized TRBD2 TGTGCCGGAGGACTAGCGGGGGTCAATGAGCAGTTCTTC CAGGLAGVNEQFF
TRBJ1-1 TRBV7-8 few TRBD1 TGTGCCAGCAGCTTCCAGACAGGGGAGTGGATTGAAGCTTTCTTT CASSFQTGEWIEAFF
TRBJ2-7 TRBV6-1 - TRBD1 TGTGCCAGCAGCTCACCCGGGACAGGGCATAGCGAGCAGTACTTC CASSSPGTGHSEQYF
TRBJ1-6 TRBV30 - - TGTGCCTGGAGCGTTTTCGTCTATAATTCACCCCTCCACTTT CAWSVFVYNSPLHF
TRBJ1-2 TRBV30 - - TGTGCCTGGAGTGTACAAGTTGTGACAGCCAACAATGGCTACACCTTC CAWSVQVVTANNGYTF
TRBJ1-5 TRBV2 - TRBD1 TGTGCCAGCAGTAGACAGGGGGAATATCAGCCCCAGCATTTT CASSRQGEYQPQHF
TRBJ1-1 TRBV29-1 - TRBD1 TGCAGCGTGATACCGACAGGGCACTTGGGAACCGTAGAAGCTTTCTTT CSVIPTGHLGTVEAFF
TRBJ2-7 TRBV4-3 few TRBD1 TGCGCCAGCAGCATCCACAGGGGTGCCTACGAGCAGTACTTC CASSIHRGAYEQYF
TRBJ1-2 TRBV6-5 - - TGTGCCAGCAGTCGGGGTCCAGCTAACTATGGCTACACCTTC CASSRGPANYGYTF
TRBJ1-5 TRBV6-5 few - TGTGCCAGCAGTTTCTCAGGGGAAGGACAGCCCCAGCATTTT CASSFSGEGQPQHF
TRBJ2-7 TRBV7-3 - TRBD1 TGTGCCATGACAGGGGGAGGAAACGAGCAGTACTTC CAMTGGGNEQYF
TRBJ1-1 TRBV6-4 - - TGTGCCAGCAGCCCCGATAATGGGCAACGAGCTTTCTTT CASSPDNGQRAFF
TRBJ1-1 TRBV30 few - TGTGCCTGGGTCAGACAGCCTGAAGCTTTCTTT CAWVRQPEAFF
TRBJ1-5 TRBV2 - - TGTGCCAGCAGCCAGGATGGCAGCAATCAGCCCCAGCATTTT CASSQDGSNQPQHF
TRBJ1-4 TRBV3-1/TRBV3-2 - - TGTGCCAGCAGCCAACTCCGGGGGACTCCAGGAGAAAAACTGTTTTTT CASSQLRGTPGEKLFF
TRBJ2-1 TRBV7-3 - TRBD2 TGTGCCAGCAGCCTCCGGGGCAGCGGGGGTGAGAATGAGCAGTTCTTC CASSLRGSGGENEQFF
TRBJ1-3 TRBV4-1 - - TGCGCCAGCAGCCAACAAAGGGGTTCGGACACCATATATTTT CASSQQRGSDTIYF
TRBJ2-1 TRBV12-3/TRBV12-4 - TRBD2 TGTGCCAGCAGACTCGGACTAGCCGAGCAGTTCTTC CASRLGLAEQFF
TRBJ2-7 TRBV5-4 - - TGTGCCAGCAGCTCGACAAGGCCTCCCTACGAGCAGTACTTC CASSSTRPPYEQYF
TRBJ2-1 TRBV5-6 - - TGTGCCAGCAGCTCAACCCTCAATAGTGAGTACTCCTACAATGAGCAGTTCTTC CASSSTLNSEYSYNEQFF
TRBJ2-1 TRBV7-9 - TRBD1 TGTGCCAGCAGCCTCCGGGACAGTTACAATGAGCAGTTCTTC CASSLRDSYNEQFF
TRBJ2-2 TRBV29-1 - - TGCAGCGTTGAAAAGGGACAAGGCACCGGGGAGCTGTTTTTT CSVEKGQGTGELFF
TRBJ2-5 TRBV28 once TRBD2 TGTGCCAGCTTATCTCCCGGGGGGGAGACCCAGTACTTC CASLSPGGETQYF
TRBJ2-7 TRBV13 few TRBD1 TGTGCCAGCAGCTTAGGACAGCAGGGGGCTATCTACGAGCAGTACTTC CASSLGQQGAIYEQYF
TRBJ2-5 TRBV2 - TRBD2 TGTGCCAGCAGCTCGGGACTAGCGGGGCGGGAGACCCAGTACTTC CASSSGLAGRETQYF
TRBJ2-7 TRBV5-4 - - TGTGCCAGCAGCTTGTATAACGAGCAGTACTTC CASSLYNEQYF
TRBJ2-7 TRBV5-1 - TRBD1 TGCGCCAGCCAGACAGGGAATACCTACGAGCAGTACTTC CASQTGNTYEQYF
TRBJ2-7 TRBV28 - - TGTGCCACAAGCGAGGGTATGAACGGCGAGCAGTACTTC CATSEGMNGEQYF
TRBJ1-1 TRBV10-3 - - TGTGCCATCAGCCGCACACAGGGGAACACTGAAGCTTTCTTT CAISRTQGNTEAFF
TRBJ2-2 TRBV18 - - TGTGCCAGCTCATCCAGACCGGGCACCGGGGAGCTGTTTTTT CASSSRPGTGELFF